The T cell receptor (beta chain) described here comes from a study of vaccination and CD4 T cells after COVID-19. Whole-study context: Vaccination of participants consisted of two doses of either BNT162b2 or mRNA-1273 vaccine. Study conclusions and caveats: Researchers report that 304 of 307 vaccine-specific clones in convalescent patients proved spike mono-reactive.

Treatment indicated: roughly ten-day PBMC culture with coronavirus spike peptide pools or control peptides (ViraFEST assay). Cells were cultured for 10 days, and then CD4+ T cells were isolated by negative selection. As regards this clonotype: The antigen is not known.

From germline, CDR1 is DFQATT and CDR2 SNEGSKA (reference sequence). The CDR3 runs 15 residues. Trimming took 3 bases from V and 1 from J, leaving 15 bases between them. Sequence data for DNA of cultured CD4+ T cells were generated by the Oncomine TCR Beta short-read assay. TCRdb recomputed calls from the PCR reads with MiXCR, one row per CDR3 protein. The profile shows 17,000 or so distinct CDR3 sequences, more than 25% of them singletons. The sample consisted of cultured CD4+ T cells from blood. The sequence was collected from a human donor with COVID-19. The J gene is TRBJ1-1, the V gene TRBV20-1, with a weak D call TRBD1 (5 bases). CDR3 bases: TGCAGTGCTAGGCCCCACAGGAACACGAACACTGAAGCTTTCTTT. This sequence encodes CSARPHRNTNTEAFF.